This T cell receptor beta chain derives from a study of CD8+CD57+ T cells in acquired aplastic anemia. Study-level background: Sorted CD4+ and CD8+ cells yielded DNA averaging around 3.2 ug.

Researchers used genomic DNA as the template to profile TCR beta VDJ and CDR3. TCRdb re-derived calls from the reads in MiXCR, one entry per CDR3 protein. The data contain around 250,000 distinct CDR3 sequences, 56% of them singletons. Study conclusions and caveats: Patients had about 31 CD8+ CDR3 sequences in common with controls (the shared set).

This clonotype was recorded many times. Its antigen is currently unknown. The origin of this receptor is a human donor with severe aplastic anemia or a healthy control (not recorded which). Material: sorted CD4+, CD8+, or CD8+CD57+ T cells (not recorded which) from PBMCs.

The CDR3 DNA reads TGCGCCAGCAGCCAAGATGACTGGGGTCAGCCCCAGCATTTT. The encoded protein is CASSQDDWGQPQHF. The chain combines TRBV4-1 with TRBJ1-5; D remains ambiguous. The ends were cut back, 0 bases at V and 6 bases at J, with 9 bases in the middle. The V gene's germline CDR1 is MGHRA and CDR2 YSYEKL. This CDR3 spans 14 amino acids.